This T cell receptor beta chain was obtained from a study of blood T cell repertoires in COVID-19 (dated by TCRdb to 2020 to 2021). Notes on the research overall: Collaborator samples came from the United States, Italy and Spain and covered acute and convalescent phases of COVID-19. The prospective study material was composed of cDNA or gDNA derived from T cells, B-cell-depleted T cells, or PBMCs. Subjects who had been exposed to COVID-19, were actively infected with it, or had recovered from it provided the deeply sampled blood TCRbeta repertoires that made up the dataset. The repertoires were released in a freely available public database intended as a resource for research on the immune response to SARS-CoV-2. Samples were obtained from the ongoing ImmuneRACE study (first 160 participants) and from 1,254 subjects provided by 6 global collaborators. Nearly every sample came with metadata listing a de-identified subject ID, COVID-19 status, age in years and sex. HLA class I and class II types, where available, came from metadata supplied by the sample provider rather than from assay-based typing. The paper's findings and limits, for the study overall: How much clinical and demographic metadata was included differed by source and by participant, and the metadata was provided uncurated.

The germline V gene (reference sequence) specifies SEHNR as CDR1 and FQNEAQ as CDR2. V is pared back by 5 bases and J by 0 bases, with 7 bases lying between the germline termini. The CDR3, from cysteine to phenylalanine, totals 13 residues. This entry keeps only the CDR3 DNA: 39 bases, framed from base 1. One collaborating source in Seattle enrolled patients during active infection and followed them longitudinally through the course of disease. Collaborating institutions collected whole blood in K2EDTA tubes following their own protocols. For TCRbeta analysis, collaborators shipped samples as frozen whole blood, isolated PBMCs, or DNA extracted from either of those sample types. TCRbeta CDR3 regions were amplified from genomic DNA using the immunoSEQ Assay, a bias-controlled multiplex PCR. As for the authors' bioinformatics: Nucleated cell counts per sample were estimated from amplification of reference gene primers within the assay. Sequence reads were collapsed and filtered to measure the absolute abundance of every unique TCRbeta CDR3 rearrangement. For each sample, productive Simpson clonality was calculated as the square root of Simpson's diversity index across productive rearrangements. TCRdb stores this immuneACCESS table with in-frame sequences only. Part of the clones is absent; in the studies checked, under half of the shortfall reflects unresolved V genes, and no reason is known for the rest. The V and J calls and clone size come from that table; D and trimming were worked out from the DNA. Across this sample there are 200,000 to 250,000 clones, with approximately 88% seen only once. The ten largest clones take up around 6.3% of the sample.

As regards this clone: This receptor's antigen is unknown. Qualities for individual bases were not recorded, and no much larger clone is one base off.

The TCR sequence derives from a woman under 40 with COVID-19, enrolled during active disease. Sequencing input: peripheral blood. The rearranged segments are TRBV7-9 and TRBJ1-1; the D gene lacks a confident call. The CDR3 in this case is CASSRGMNTEAFF. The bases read TGTGCCAGCAGCCGCGGGATGAACACTGAAGCTTTCTTT.